This T cell receptor beta chain was documented in a study of T cells in Graves' hyperthyroidism and ophthalmopathy. The CDR3 runs to 14 residues. Germline values: CDR1 SGDLS, CDR2 YYNGEE. The V gene lost 0 bases and the J gene lost 2 bases, with 9 bases spanning the gap. The investigators amplified TCR beta CDR3 regions from RNA transcripts. First-round RT-PCR targeting the TCR CDR3 was performed with the HTBI primer set. TCRdb recomputed calls from the multiplex PCR reads with MiXCR, one row per CDR3 protein. This sample has about 710,000 distinct CDR3 sequences, with about 17% found just once. This clonotype was picked up many times.

V and J are TRBV9 and TRBJ2-7; D is unclear. This TCR derives from a man younger than 35 with Graves' hyperthyroidism. Sequencing was performed on blood. CDR3 sequence (DNA): TGTGCCAGCAGCGTAGGAGCAACGCCCTACGAGCAGTACTTC. It is translated as CASSVGATPYEQYF.